Listed here are 27 T cell receptor beta chains from one sample, sequenced in a study of spatial heterogeneity in lung cancer. The study's findings and limits: Tumors with more nonsynonymous mutations had more expanded intratumoral alpha and beta TCRs.

These TCRs are of unknown antigen specificity. This sample's time point: sample taken at primary tumor resection. TCRdb analysed the 5' RACE reads with MiXCR anew, one entry per CDR3 protein. The sample yields 2,500 or so distinct CDR3 sequences, approximately 5.1% seen once. The sample in question was lung tumor tissue, obtained at surgery. The source of these receptors is a male donor with early-stage non-small cell lung cancer.

This clonotype was seen many times. Since it is a stray read in a library aimed at alpha chains, this beta chain has a size that is not meaningful. The V and J genes are TRBV29-1 and TRBJ1-1; 7 bases map to TRBD1. V lost 1 base to trimming and J lost 7 bases; unmatched junction nucleotides: 9. The CDR3 length is 14 residues. Per the germline V gene, CDR1 is SQVTM and CDR2 is ANQGSEA. The CDR3 DNA reads TGCAGCGTTGAAGGGGACAGAGGGGGTGGTGAAGCTTTCTTT. Residues: CSVEGDRGGGEAFF.

This clonotype counts as medium-sized. This beta chain turned up in a library designed for alpha chains; as an off-target read, its abundance says little. This chain links TRBV20-1 with TRBJ1-1; D unresolved. CDR3 length equals 12 residues. Trimming took 5 bases from V and 1 from J, leaving 8 bases between them. Germline-derived CDR1 and CDR2 are DFQATT and SNEGSKA (reference sequence). The CDR3 is CSAWTQNTEAFF. The CDR3, as DNA: TGCAGTGCTTGGACCCAGAACACTGAAGCTTTCTTT.

This clonotype rates as medium-sized. This beta chain turned up in a library designed for alpha chains; as an off-target read, its abundance says little. V and J are TRBV27 and TRBJ2-1, with D possibly TRBD1 on 6 matching bases. V was trimmed by 5 bases and J by 7 bases, leaving 15 bases between them. Germline V gene data show CDR1 as MNHEY and CDR2 as SMNVEV (reference sequence). The CDR3 covers 14 residues. The CDR3 DNA reads as TGTGCCAGCAGTGTCCTAAAGGGGGTTAATGAGCAGTTCTTC. Translation: CASSVLKGVNEQFF.

This clonotype was observed many times. This beta chain is an unintended read in a library built for alpha chains; its size means little. The genes are TRBV7-6 and TRBJ2-1; 14 bases are shared with TRBD2. Per germline, CDR1 SGHVS and CDR2 FNYEAQ. After removal of 6 bases from V and 8 bases from J, the junction contained 3 bases not matched to a gene. The CDR3 is made up of 14 amino acids. CDR3 region: CASRLGLAGDEQFF. DNA of the CDR3: TGTGCCAGCAGGCTGGGACTAGCGGGAGATGAGCAGTTCTTC.

This clonotype is medium-sized. The library was prepared for alpha chains; this beta chain is a stray read, so its frequency means little. The chain has TRBV18 and TRBJ2-6, with D unresolved. V lost 3 bases, J lost 0 bases, and 3 bases lay in between. Germline V gene lookup returns CDR1 KGHSH and CDR2 LQKENI. The CDR3 consists of 14 residues. CDR3: CASSPLSGANVLTF. CDR3 bases: TGTGCCAGCTCACCTCTCTCTGGGGCCAACGTCCTGACTTTC.

This clonotype rates as medium-sized. This beta chain is an unintended read in a library built for alpha chains; its size means little. The CDR3 is CASSADRVADTQYF. The CDR3, as DNA: TGTGCCAGCAGTGCGGACAGGGTGGCCGATACGCAGTATTTT. This chain connects TRBV6-6 to TRBJ2-3; TRBD1 aligns across 8 bases. Germline V gene sequence: CDR1 MNHNY, CDR2 SVGAGI (reference sequence). This CDR3 has 14 residues. The trim removed 5 bases at V and 6 bases at J, leaving 7 bases unmatched.

In its sample, this clonotype ranks as medium-sized. Within a library made for alpha chains, this beta chain is off target, and its count is uninformative. The V and J genes are TRBV20-1 and TRBJ2-1, with 7 bases lining up with TRBD2. Trimming at V came to 5 bases and at J to 6 bases, leaving 10 bases not matched to a gene. There are 14 residues in the CDR3. CDR1 DFQATT and CDR2 SNEGSKA come from the germline V gene (reference sequence). DNA for the CDR3: TGCAGTGCTGCCTCCGGGGGGACTGGCAATGAGCAGTTCTTC. This sequence encodes CSAASGGTGNEQFF.

Of note for this clonotype: A library made for alpha chains picked up this beta chain off target, so its size means little. This sequence joins TRBV6-2 or TRBV6-3 and TRBJ1-5, with 7 bases aligning to TRBD1. The V and J ends lost 8 bases and 4 bases, in that order; junction bases with no gene match: 20. The CDR3 is made up of 18 amino acids. Germline V lookup: CDR1 MNHEY, CDR2 SVGEGT. Written as DNA, the CDR3 is TGTGCCAGCCGCCCCATCCAATACAGGGGAGGGGGGAATCAGCCCCAGCATTTT. Translation: CASRPIQYRGGGNQPQHF.

In this sample, this clonotype turned up many times. This beta chain came through as a stray read in a library set up for alpha chains, and its size says little. The chain carries TRBV28 and TRBJ1-5; perhaps TRBD1 as D (5 bases). V gave up 2 bases and J gave up 6 bases, with 14 bases separating them. CDR3 length equals 15 residues. The germline gives CDR1 MDHEN, CDR2 SYDVKM. Here the CDR3 reads CASSLPGTAIQPQHF. Here the CDR3 DNA reads TGTGCCAGCAGTTTACCCGGGACTGCCATTCAGCCCCAGCATTTT.

By share, this clonotype counts as medium-sized. For a library built for alpha chains, this beta chain is a stray read; little rests on its size. This sequence joins TRBV7-8 and TRBJ1-6; D not resolved. The CDR3 covers 14 residues. Germline values: CDR1 SGHVS, CDR2 FQNEAQ. Trimming cost V 1 base and J 6 bases, with 7 bases left between them. CDR3 in DNA: TGTGCCAGCAGCTTAGGGGTCCGTAATTCACCCCTCCACTTT. It codes for CASSLGVRNSPLHF.

By frequency in the sample, this clonotype is medium-sized. This beta chain was picked up by a library intended for alpha chains and is off target, so its count carries little meaning. This chain joins TRBV7-2 and TRBJ1-5, with a weak D call TRBD1 (6 bases). The CDR3 spans 15 residues. Between the trimmed V and J ends, which lost 0 bases and 2 bases, there was a span of 8 bases. CDR1 SGHTA and CDR2 FQGNSA come from the germline V gene. The CDR3 here is CASSLAGGGNQPQHF. CDR3 sequence (DNA): TGTGCCAGCAGCTTAGCAGGGGGAGGCAATCAGCCCCAGCATTTT.

This clonotype was seen ten or more times. Found in a library prepared for alpha chains, this beta chain is an off-target read, and its abundance has little meaning. This chain connects TRBV13 to TRBJ1-1; possible D gene TRBD1, 6 bases. Germline V gene sequence: CDR1 PRHDT, CDR2 FYEKMQ (reference sequence). V was cut by 1 base and J by 4 bases, with 10 bases left in between. This CDR3 comprises 14 residues. The CDR3 nucleotides read TGTGCCAGCAGCTTAGAGCACAGGGTCACTGAAGCTTTCTTT. This translates into CASSLEHRVTEAFF.

This clonotype is medium-sized (0.01 to 0.1%). The library was designed around alpha chains, so this beta chain is a stray read whose abundance carries little weight. This chain joins TRBV20-1 and TRBJ1-2, with D possibly being TRBD1 (5 bases). The germline CDR1 and CDR2 sequences are DFQATT and SNEGSKA (reference sequence). CDR3 length: 14 amino acids. V lost 6 bases to trimming and J lost 1 base, with 15 bases between them. As DNA, the CDR3 is TGCAGTGCCAGGGAGCCGGGGCTTAACTATGGCTACACCTTC. Protein product: CSAREPGLNYGYTF.

By sample fraction, this clonotype is medium-sized. This beta chain was picked up by a library intended for alpha chains and is off target, so its count carries little meaning. V gene TRBV7-9 combines with J gene TRBJ2-3; D unresolved. The CDR3 spans 13 residues. Germline CDR1 is SEHNR and CDR2 is FQNEAQ (reference sequence). Trimming took off 1 base at V and 2 bases at J, with 4 bases between the two ends. The CDR3 reads CASSLDYTDTQYF. The CDR3 DNA reads TGTGCCAGCAGCTTAGATTACACAGATACGCAGTATTTT.

This clonotype was seen many times. This beta chain is off target for a library built for alpha chains, so its abundance means little. This chain connects TRBV7-2 to TRBJ2-5; 10 nucleotides match TRBD2. This CDR3 is 16 amino acids long. V shed 4 bases and J 5 bases; nucleotides not matched to a gene: 10. The germline V gene encodes CDR1 SGHTA and CDR2 FQGNSA. The CDR3 reads CASSSSGGASSETQYF. CDR3 sequence (DNA): TGTGCCAGCAGCTCGAGCGGGGGGGCCTCGAGCGAGACCCAGTACTTC.

In regard to this clonotype: This beta chain is a stray sequence in a library constructed for alpha chains; its clone size is not meaningful. The gene calls are TRBV10-2 and TRBJ2-3; no clear D. The germline V gene has CDR1 WSHSY and CDR2 SAAADI. The V gene lost 3 bases and the J gene lost 5 bases, with 9 bases spanning the gap. The CDR3 covers 13 residues. In DNA, the CDR3 is TGCGCCAGCAGTGAAAACAGTGGAGATACGCAGTATTTT. It codes for CASSENSGDTQYF.

In its sample, this clonotype is medium-sized. This beta chain appears as a stray read in a library generated for alpha chains; its size is not informative. The chain couples TRBV20-1 to TRBJ1-1, with 7 bases that match TRBD1. This CDR3 is 14 amino acids long. Germline-derived CDR1 and CDR2 are DFQATT and SNEGSKA (reference sequence). Trimming cost V 6 bases and J 1 base; bases outside gene matches: 8. CDR3 in amino acids: CSAEDRDGNTEAFF. The CDR3 DNA reads as TGCAGTGCGGAAGACAGGGACGGGAACACTGAAGCTTTCTTT.

At least ten counts were recorded for this clonotype. This beta chain is an off-target read within a library intended for alpha chains, so its frequency means little. The chain uses TRBV20-1 and TRBJ1-1, with D perhaps TRBD1 (6 bases). Trimming pared 3 bases from V and 0 bases from J, leaving 11 bases between. Germline values: CDR1 DFQATT, CDR2 SNEGSKA (reference sequence). The length of the CDR3 is 14 residues. This chain's CDR3 is CSARATGLNTEAFF. CDR3 in DNA: TGCAGTGCTAGGGCGACAGGATTGAACACTGAAGCTTTCTTT.

This clonotype is medium-sized (0.01 to 0.1%) within its sample. As an off-target read in a library built for alpha chains, this beta chain has a frequency of little significance. The rearrangement links TRBV6-2 or TRBV6-3 to TRBJ2-1; 13 bases agree with TRBD2. J gave up 9 bases and V 2 bases, and 4 bases lay outside the gene matches. Germline V gene lookup returns CDR1 MNHEY and CDR2 SVGEGT. The CDR3 has 15 residues. CDR3 sequence: CASSYRLAGGSEQFF. The CDR3 region has the DNA TGTGCCAGCAGTTACAGACTAGCGGGAGGTAGTGAGCAGTTCTTC.

By sample fraction, this clonotype is medium-sized (0.01 to 0.1%). This beta chain represents an off-target read in a library built for alpha chains; its size is of limited meaning. This chain links TRBV20-1 with TRBJ1-1; D is possibly TRBD1 (5 bases). The CDR3 has 12 residues. V lost 6 bases and J 3 bases, leaving 11 bases between the germline ends. Germline CDR1 reads DFQATT; CDR2 reads SNEGSKA (reference sequence). The CDR3 DNA reads TGCAGTGCCCGAAGCAGGGACACTGAAGCTTTCTTT. It specifies CSARSRDTEAFF.

In its sample, this clonotype is medium-sized. This beta chain was picked up by a library intended for alpha chains and is off target, so its count carries little meaning. V is TRBV2 and J is TRBJ1-2; a weak D match, TRBD1 (5 bases). Germline assignment: CDR1 SNHLY and CDR2 FYNNEI. The V and J ends lost 6 bases and 8 bases respectively, with 16 bases between them. CDR3 length equals 13 residues. In nucleotides, the CDR3 is TGTGCCAGCAGCGTTGACAGAGGTAGAGGCTACACCTTC. Amino acid sequence: CASSVDRGRGYTF.

This clonotype qualifies as medium-sized (0.01 to 0.1%). This beta chain is a stray sequence in a library constructed for alpha chains; its clone size is not meaningful. This chain links TRBV6-5 with TRBJ2-5; a weak D match, TRBD1 (5 bases). Trimming took off 3 bases at V and 5 bases at J, with 10 bases between the two ends. CDR1 MNHEY and CDR2 SVGAGI come from the germline V gene. The CDR3 loop spans 13 amino acids. This CDR3 reads CASSYQGLETQYF. As DNA, the CDR3 is TGTGCCAGCAGTTATCAGGGTCTGGAGACCCAGTACTTC.

This clonotype counts as medium-sized (0.01 to 0.1%). This beta chain lies outside the target of a library built for alpha chains; its clone size means little. V gene TRBV7-2 combines with J gene TRBJ2-5, with D perhaps matching TRBD2 (5 bases). The V end was cut by 4 bases, the J end by 1 base, with 10 bases between. Germline-derived CDR1 and CDR2 are SGHTA and FQGNSA. This CDR3 is built from 14 residues. This chain's CDR3 is CASSSAVLQETQYF. CDR3 sequence (DNA): TGTGCCAGCAGCTCAGCGGTACTCCAAGAGACCCAGTACTTC.

In its sample, this clonotype ranks as medium-sized (0.01 to 0.1%). This beta chain slipped into a library made for alpha chains as a stray read, so its size is not meaningful. DNA for the CDR3: TGTGCCTCTAGCGGGGGAGAAACTGGAAACACCATATATTTT. Amino acid sequence: CASSGGETGNTIYF. The rearrangement links TRBV6-5 to TRBJ1-3; TRBD1 is a possible D gene (5 bases). Germline assignment: CDR1 MNHEY and CDR2 SVGAGI. This CDR3 comprises 14 residues. Trimming removed 11 bases at V and 2 bases at J, with 16 bases between.

In this sample, this clonotype is medium-sized. A library prepared for alpha chains yielded this beta chain as an off-target read; its size is of little meaning. The chain has TRBV28 and TRBJ2-7; no firm D call. This CDR3 spans 15 amino acids. V lost 1 base, J lost 5 bases, and 15 bases lay in between. From germline, CDR1 is MDHEN and CDR2 SYDVKM. The DNA of the CDR3 is TGTGCCAGCAGTTTATATCTGGGTTCCGTCCACGAGCAGTACTTC. It translates to CASSLYLGSVHEQYF. The entire variable domain, with the rest obtained from reference TRBV28 and TRBJ2-7, is as follows: DVKVTQSSRYLVKRTGEKVFLECVQDMDHENMFWYRQDPGLGLRLIYFSYDVKMKEKGDIPEGYSVSREKKERFSLILESASTNQTSMYLCASSLYLGSVHEQYFGPGTRLTVT.

By its share, this clonotype is medium-sized. The library was built for alpha chains, so this beta chain is an off-target read and its size means little. This chain uses TRBV5-1 with TRBJ2-2, with 10 bases lining up with TRBD1. In germline, CDR1 is SGHRS, CDR2 YFSETQ. After removal of 3 bases from V and 4 bases from J, the junction contained 6 bases not matched to a gene. The CDR3 length is 16 residues. DNA for the CDR3: TGCGCCAGCAGCTCCGAGGACAGGGGGAGCACCGGGGAGCTGTTTTTT. Its translation: CASSSEDRGSTGELFF.

This clonotype is labeled as medium-sized. This beta chain lies outside the target of a library built for alpha chains; its clone size means little. This chain connects TRBV18 to TRBJ1-2; the match to TRBD1 covers 7 bases. This CDR3 comprises 14 residues. V trimming: 0 bases; J trimming: 4 bases; junction bases outside the gene matches: 2. In germline, CDR1 is KGHSH, CDR2 LQKENI. The CDR3 here is CASSPPTGTYGYTF. CDR3 coding DNA: TGTGCCAGCTCACCACCGACAGGGACCTATGGCTACACCTTC.